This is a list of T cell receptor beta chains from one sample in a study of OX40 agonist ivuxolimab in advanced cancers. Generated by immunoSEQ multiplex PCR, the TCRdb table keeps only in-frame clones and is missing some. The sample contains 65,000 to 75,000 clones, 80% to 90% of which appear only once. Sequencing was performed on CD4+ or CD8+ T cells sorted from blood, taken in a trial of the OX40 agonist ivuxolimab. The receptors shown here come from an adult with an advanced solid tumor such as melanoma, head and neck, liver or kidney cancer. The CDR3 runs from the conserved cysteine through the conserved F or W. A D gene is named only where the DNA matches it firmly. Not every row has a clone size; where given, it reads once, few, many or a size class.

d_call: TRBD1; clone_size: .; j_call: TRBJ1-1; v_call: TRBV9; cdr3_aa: CASSEDRGAEAFF; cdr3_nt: TGTGCCAGCAGCGAGGACAGGGGGGCTGAAGCTTTCTTT
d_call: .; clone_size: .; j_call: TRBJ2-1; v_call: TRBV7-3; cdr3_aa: CASSLLTEGEQFF; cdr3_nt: TGTGCCAGCAGCTTGTTAACTGAGGGTGAGCAGTTCTTC
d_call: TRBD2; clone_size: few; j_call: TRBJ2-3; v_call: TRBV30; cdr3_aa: CAWKTGTSGRDTQYF; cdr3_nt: TGTGCCTGGAAAACCGGGACTAGCGGGCGGGATACGCAGTATTTT
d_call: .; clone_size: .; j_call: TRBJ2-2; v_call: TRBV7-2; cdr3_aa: CASSIPTRLSGELFF; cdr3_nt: TGTGCCAGCAGCATACCAACCCGGCTCTCCGGGGAGCTGTTTTTT
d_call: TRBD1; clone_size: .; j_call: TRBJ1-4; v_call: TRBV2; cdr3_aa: CASNLQGAEKLFF; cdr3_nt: TGTGCCAGCAATTTACAGGGGGCGGAAAAACTGTTTTTT
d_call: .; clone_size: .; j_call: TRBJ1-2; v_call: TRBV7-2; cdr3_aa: CASSLANRAGSGYTF; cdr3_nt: TGTGCCAGCAGCTTAGCCAACAGGGCGGGAAGCGGCTACACCTTC
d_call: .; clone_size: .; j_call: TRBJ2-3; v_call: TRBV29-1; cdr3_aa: CSVTGAGGGTDTQYF; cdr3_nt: TGCAGCGTCACCGGGGCGGGCGGGGGCACAGATACGCAGTATTTT
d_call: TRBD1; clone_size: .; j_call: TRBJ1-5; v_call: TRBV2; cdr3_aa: CASSTGGQPQHF; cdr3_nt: TGTGCCAGCAGCACAGGGGGGCAGCCCCAGCATTTT
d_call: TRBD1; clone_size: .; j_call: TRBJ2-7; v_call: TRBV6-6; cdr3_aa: CASGDRGLDEQYF; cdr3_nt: TGTGCCAGCGGGGACAGGGGGCTCGACGAGCAGTACTTC
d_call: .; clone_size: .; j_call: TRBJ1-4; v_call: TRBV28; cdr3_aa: CASSGRPPGGAEKLFF; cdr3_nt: TGTGCCAGCAGCGGACGTCCCCCCGGGGGAGCTGAAAAACTGTTTTTT
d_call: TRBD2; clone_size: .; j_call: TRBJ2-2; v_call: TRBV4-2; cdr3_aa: CASSQGLAGGTGELFF; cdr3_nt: TGTGCCAGCAGCCAAGGATTAGCGGGAGGAACCGGGGAGCTGTTTTTT